The 30 T cell receptor beta chains below were found in one sample sequenced in a study of shared clonotypes between healthy human individuals. TCRdb's table, derived via immunoSEQ multiplex PCR, lists solely in-frame clones and lacks some. The sample has about 2 million clones; 90% to 95% are singletons. Sequenced: naive CD4+ T cells sorted from blood. Subset here: CD45RA+ positively selected. These receptors were collected from a man between 18 and 29 years old in good health.

This chain connects TRBV10-3 to TRBJ1-1; a possible D gene is TRBD1 (5 bases). Germline V lookup: CDR1 ENHRY, CDR2 SYGVKD. The CDR3 has 12 amino acids. V was clipped by 7 bases and J by 5 bases, with 11 bases between them. As DNA, the CDR3 is TGTGCCATCAAAGGGGAAGCGACTGAAGCTTTCTTT. Protein: CAIKGEATEAFF.

This clone was observed once. V is TRBV6-6 and J is TRBJ1-6; weak D call: TRBD1 (5 bases). The CDR3 is 11 residues long. The V gene's germline CDR1 is MNHNY and CDR2 SVGAGI (reference sequence). CDR3 region: CATGGNSPLHF. CDR3 DNA sequence: TGTGCAACTGGGGGGAATTCACCCCTCCACTTT.

CDR3 bases: TGTGCCAGCAGTGACTCTGCCCCACCCCGGAGCTCCTACAATGAGCAGTTCTTC. Its translation: CASSDSAPPRSSYNEQFF. The V gene is TRBV6-4, the J gene TRBJ2-1; D is unresolved. CDR1 is MRHNA, CDR2 SNTAGT, per germline. With 0 bases removed from V and 0 bases from J, the gap between germline ends came to 15 bases. The CDR3 is made up of 18 amino acids.

The J gene is TRBJ1-2, the V gene TRBV30, with D perhaps TRBD1 (6 bases). Trimming took 1 base from V and 1 from J, leaving 25 bases between them. Per germline, CDR1 GTSNPN and CDR2 SVGIG (reference sequence). The CDR3 totals 19 residues. The CDR3 protein is CAWSEGSTPDSLDNYGYTF. The DNA for the CDR3 is TGTGCCTGGAGTGAGGGTTCCACCCCGGACAGCCTTGATAACTATGGCTACACCTTC.

The gene calls are TRBV27 and TRBJ2-7; D is possibly TRBD1 or TRBD2 (5 bases each). V shed 2 bases and J shed 4 bases, with 18 bases lying between them. The CDR3 is 16 residues long. The germline V gene encodes CDR1 MNHEY and CDR2 SMNVEV (reference sequence). CDR3 residues: CASSLRGQATGYEQYF. The DNA for the CDR3 is TGTGCCAGCAGTTTAAGGGGCCAAGCTACGGGGTACGAGCAGTACTTC.

This sequence joins TRBV25-1 and TRBJ1-6; D gene uncertain. Trimming left V 0 bases short and J 8 bases short, with 2 bases between. Germline V gene data show CDR1 as MGHDK and CDR2 as SYGVNS. The CDR3 runs to 12 residues. The CDR3 DNA is TGTGCCAGCAGTGAATATTATTCACCCCTCCACTTT. The encoded protein is CASSEYYSPLHF.

This chain connects TRBV28 to TRBJ2-3, with 10 bases lining up with TRBD2. The germline gives CDR1 MDHEN, CDR2 SYDVKM. V was pared by 2 bases and J by 2 bases, with 4 bases of the junction left unmatched. This CDR3 comprises 16 residues. CDR3 amino acids: CASSLGLAEITDTQYF. DNA for the CDR3: TGTGCCAGCAGTTTAGGACTAGCGGAAATCACAGATACGCAGTATTTT.

This clone was seen just once. V and J are TRBV7-9 and TRBJ1-4, with D tentatively TRBD1 (6 bases). Germline V CDR1 and CDR2: SEHNR, FQNEAQ (reference sequence). The length of the CDR3 is 16 residues. V gave up 5 bases and J gave up 8 bases, with 21 bases separating them. In DNA form, the CDR3 reads TGTGCCAGCAGCGTTAGGGGTAGCGGGGGCCACGAAAAACTGTTTTTT. Its translation is CASSVRGSGGHEKLFF.

This chain uses TRBV5-1 with TRBJ1-1; 10 bases agree with TRBD1. Germline CDR1 and CDR2: SGHRS and YFSETQ. This CDR3 is 15 amino acids long. V lost 4 bases, J lost 3 bases, and 6 bases stayed unmatched. CDR3 sequence reads: CASSTSGTGDTEAFF. CDR3 in DNA: TGCGCCAGCAGCACCTCAGGGACAGGGGACACTGAAGCTTTCTTT. The variable domain in full, completed from reference TRBV5-1 and TRBJ1-1, reads KAGVTQTPRYLIKTRGQQVTLSCSPISGHRSVSWYQQTPGQGLQFLFEYFSETQRNKGNFPGRFSGRQFSNSRSEMNVSTLELGDSALYLCASSTSGTGDTEAFFGQGTRLTVV.

The gene calls are TRBV21-1 and TRBJ2-1; TRBD1, the D gene given by the table, was not confirmed from the DNA. TRBV21-1 is annotated as a pseudogene. This CDR3 region has 14 residues. The chain's CDR3 is CASSKGQGNNEQFF. In DNA, the CDR3 is TGTGCCAGCAGCAAGGGACAGGGAAACAATGAGCAGTTCTTC.

This clone was observed a single time. V and J are TRBV4-1 and TRBJ2-1, with 11 bases aligning to TRBD2. CDR1 MGHRA and CDR2 YSYEKL come from the germline V gene. The CDR3 spans 18 residues. V trimming: 2 bases; J trimming: 0 bases; junction bases outside the gene matches: 6. For the CDR3, the DNA is TGCGCCAGCAGCCAACCGGGACTAGCGGTAAGCTCCTACAATGAGCAGTTCTTC. It encodes CASSQPGLAVSSYNEQFF.

V gene TRBV6-5 combines with J gene TRBJ1-2; tentative D call: TRBD1 (5 bases). The CDR3 loop spans 14 amino acids. Germline V gives CDR1 MNHEY, CDR2 SVGAGI. The V end lost 0 bases, the J end lost 6 bases, and 11 bases lay between the germline ends. CDR3: CASSYSQGRDGYTF. As DNA, the CDR3 is TGTGCCAGCAGTTACTCCCAGGGCAGGGATGGCTACACCTTC.

This chain connects TRBV9 to TRBJ1-2; 7 nucleotides match TRBD1. V lost 4 bases and J lost 0; bases outside the gene matches: 6. From germline, CDR1 is SGDLS and CDR2 YYNGEE. This CDR3 spans 15 amino acids. The CDR3 sequence: CASSPWDRTNYGYTF. Written as DNA, the CDR3 is TGTGCCAGCAGCCCTTGGGACAGAACTAACTATGGCTACACCTTC.

The chain has TRBV30 and TRBJ2-1, with a weak D call TRBD2 (7 bases). Trimming took 0 bases from V and 9 from J, leaving 9 bases between them. The CDR3 is made up of 12 amino acids. The V gene's germline CDR1 is GTSNPN and CDR2 SVGIG (reference sequence). The CDR3 here is CAWSVGGGEQFF. The CDR3 bases are TGTGCCTGGAGTGTAGGGGGGGGTGAGCAGTTCTTC.

The chain couples TRBV10-3 to TRBJ2-2, with 7 bases lining up with TRBD2. CDR3 length equals 14 residues. The germline CDR1 and CDR2 sequences are ENHRY and SYGVKD. V lost 6 bases and J lost 4; bases outside the gene matches: 5. Here the CDR3 DNA reads TGTGCCATCAGCGGACTAGTCTCCACCGGGGAGCTGTTTTTT. It codes for CAISGLVSTGELFF.

The chain links TRBV5-1 to TRBJ1-1, with 7 bases aligning to TRBD1. Germline loops: CDR1 SGHRS, CDR2 YFSETQ. This CDR3 contains 13 residues. The ends lost 0 bases at V and 7 bases at J; junction bases unmatched: 3. The CDR3 region is CASSLEGAGEAFF. The DNA of the CDR3 is TGCGCCAGCAGCTTGGAGGGGGCCGGTGAAGCTTTCTTT.

A note on this clone: The junction does not match germline at one end; this may be a read error. This rearrangement joins TRBV7-3 to TRBJ2-3; 8 bases fit TRBD2. Germline assignment: CDR1 SGHTA and CDR2 FQGTGA. CDR3 length: 16 residues. The CDR3 region is CASSLTGAGGTDTQYF. The CDR3 coding sequence is TGTGCCAGCAGCCTAACGGGAGCGGGGGGCACAGATACGCAGTATTTT.

The rearrangement links TRBV30 to TRBJ1-3, with D possibly being TRBD1 (5 bases). Trimming stripped 0 bases from V and 6 bases from J, with 15 bases between. In germline, CDR1 is GTSNPN, CDR2 SVGIG (reference sequence). The CDR3 totals 15 residues. In DNA form, the CDR3 reads TGTGCCTGGAGTGTAGCGGGGACCTCACCAAACACCATATATTTT. Its translation: CAWSVAGTSPNTIYF.

The CDR3 loop is CASSLVAGGAANIQYF. The CDR3 DNA follows: TGTGCCAGCAGCTTAGTCGCGGGGGGCGCAGCAAACATTCAGTACTTC. The chain joins TRBV11-2 to TRBJ2-4; TRBD2 matches at 8 bases. J was trimmed by 6 bases and V by 1 base; bases with no gene match: 8. CDR3 length: 16 amino acids. Germline loops: CDR1 SGHAT, CDR2 FQNNGV.

J is TRBJ2-3 and V is TRBV5-1, with TRBD2 matching over 12 bases. Trimming removed 0 bases from V and 2 bases from J; junction bases left unmatched: 7. Looked up from germline, CDR1 is SGHRS and CDR2 is YFSETQ. The CDR3 consists of 18 residues. The CDR3 DNA reads as TGCGCCAGCAGCTTGGCCAGGACTAGCGGGGAACTCACAGATACGCAGTATTTT. It encodes CASSLARTSGELTDTQYF.

This clone turned up a few times. The chain has TRBV7-9 and TRBJ1-6; 8 bases are a match to TRBD1. Per germline, CDR1 SEHNR and CDR2 FQNEAQ (reference sequence). J was trimmed by 4 bases and V by 2 bases; bases with no gene match: 1. The CDR3 sequence is 15 residues long. The CDR3 spells CASSLTGGYNSPLHF. CDR3 in DNA: TGTGCCAGCAGCTTAACAGGGGGATATAATTCACCCCTCCACTTT.

The sample holds a few counts of this clone. V is TRBV4-3 and J is TRBJ2-1, with TRBD2 matching 7 bases. The CDR3 runs to 14 residues. The V gene end was trimmed by 1 base and the J gene end by 12 bases; junction bases not matched to a gene: 9. Germline CDR1 reads LGHNA; CDR2 reads YSLEER. CDR3 loop: CASSQVLPGRGQFF. As DNA, the CDR3 is TGCGCCAGCAGCCAAGTCCTTCCGGGGAGGGGGCAGTTCTTC.

The chain recombines TRBV2 with TRBJ2-7; D gene uncertain. Trimming took off 7 bases at V and 7 bases at J, with 14 bases between the two ends. CDR3 length: 12 residues. Germline CDR1 and CDR2: SNHLY and FYNNEI. The CDR3 sequence is CASTADLGEQYF. The CDR3 bases are TGTGCCAGCACTGCTGACCTGGGGGAGCAGTACTTC. The whole variable domain, filled in from reference TRBV2 and TRBJ2-7, reads EPEVTQTPSHQVTQMGQEVILRCVPISNHLYFYWYRQILGQKVEFLVSFYNNEISEKSEIFDDQFSVERPDGSNFTLKIRSTKLEDSAMYFCASTADLGEQYFGPGTRLTVT.

This clone was recorded once. CDR3 protein: CARRDREGAGELFF. The CDR3 DNA reads TGTGCCAGAAGGGACAGGGAAGGAGCCGGGGAGCTGTTTTTT. V gene TRBV6-4 combines with J gene TRBJ2-2, with 9 bases that match TRBD1. Looked up from germline, CDR1 is MRHNA and CDR2 is SNTAGT. The V segment lost 9 bases and the J segment 6 bases; nucleotides outside the gene matches: 8. The CDR3 contains 14 residues.

The CDR3 bases are TGTGCCAGCAGGAGAGAACAGGGGAATCAGCCCCAGCATTTT. Translation gives CASRREQGNQPQHF. The chain links TRBV6-1 to TRBJ1-5, with 7 bases that match TRBD1. The CDR3 sequence is 14 residues long. From germline, CDR1 is MNHNS and CDR2 SASEGT. With 6 bases clipped from V and 4 bases from J, the junction kept 6 bases outside the gene matches.

The chain couples TRBV5-1 to TRBJ2-5; 16 bases fit TRBD2. Germline assignment: CDR1 SGHRS and CDR2 YFSETQ. The CDR3 contains 17 residues. Germline trimming cut 4 bases from V and 0 bases from J; bases unmatched to any gene: 3. The CDR3 sequence: CASSVGLAGGYQETQYF. The CDR3 bases are TGCGCCAGCAGCGTGGGACTAGCGGGGGGGTACCAAGAGACCCAGTACTTC.

The rearrangement uses TRBV6-1 and TRBJ1-5; tentatively, D is TRBD1 (5 bases). Germline-derived CDR1 and CDR2 are MNHNS and SASEGT. Trimming pared 10 bases from V and 7 bases from J, leaving 23 bases between. The CDR3 covers 15 residues. CDR3 in amino acids: CATLGRGQRGQPQHF. CDR3 nucleotide sequence: TGTGCCACTCTAGGCCGGGGCCAACGGGGGCAGCCCCAGCATTTT.

The V and J genes are TRBV27 and TRBJ2-7, with TRBD2 identical over 11 bases. V was pared by 5 bases and J by 2 bases, with 2 bases of the junction left unmatched. There are 14 residues in the CDR3. Looked up from germline, CDR1 is MNHEY and CDR2 is SMNVEV (reference sequence). CDR3 sequence: CASSPLAGAYEQYF. The CDR3 coding sequence is TGTGCCAGCAGTCCACTAGCGGGGGCCTACGAGCAGTACTTC.

The chain combines TRBV28 with TRBJ2-6; TRBD2 matches 7 bases. This CDR3 contains 14 residues. The junction had 8 bases not matched to a gene; V was cut back by 8 bases and J by 7 bases. Germline CDR1 reads MDHEN; CDR2 reads SYDVKM. CDR3 residues: CASLPPGGANVLTF. CDR3 nucleotides: TGTGCCAGCTTACCCCCGGGGGGAGCCAACGTCCTGACTTTC. Combining the CDR3 with reference TRBV28 and TRBJ2-6 gives the whole variable domain DVKVTQSSRYLVKRTGEKVFLECVQDMDHENMFWYRQDPGLGLRLIYFSYDVKMKEKGDIPEGYSVSREKKERFSLILESASTNQTSMYLCASLPPGGANVLTFGAGSRLTVL.

Concerning this clone: A read error may account for a junction end that differs from germline. This rearrangement joins TRBV7-7 to TRBJ2-5; D is unresolved. CDR1 is SSHAT, CDR2 FNYEAQ, per germline (reference sequence). This CDR3 contains 13 residues. Here the CDR3 DNA reads TGTGCTAGCAGCAAAACCCTCTGGGAGACCCAGTACTTC. It specifies CASSKTLWETQYF.